This T cell receptor beta chain was sequenced in a study of shared clonotypes between healthy human individuals. CDR3 length: 14 amino acids. Germline CDR1 SGHNT, CDR2 YYREEE (reference sequence). The V segment lost 4 bases and the J segment 3 bases; nucleotides outside the gene matches: 4. On ten immunoSEQ deep assay plates, unsorted PBMC DNA was sequenced. Clones were sequenced by immunoSEQ multiplex PCR, and TCRdb holds only the in-frame ones, with some missing. The sample lists approximately 460,000 clones, 77% occurring once. Details on this clone: The identical CDR3 is also encoded by other nucleotide sequences in the sample.

This TCR was recovered from a woman aged 40 to 50 in good health. Some clones in this sample may be carry-over from other donors' samples. The chain couples TRBV5-4 to TRBJ1-2; 9 bases line up with TRBD1. Sequenced: PBMCs. CDR3 nucleotide sequence: TGTGCCAGCAGCCTGGGGGACAGGGACTATGGCTACACCTTC. This sequence encodes CASSLGDRDYGYTF.